This TCR beta chain was sequenced in a study of T-cell reconstitution after alpha-beta-depleted transplantation in children. This CDR3 is 15 amino acids long. Trimming took 4 bases from V and 6 from J; bases not matched to a gene: 9. Germline values: CDR1 SGDLS, CDR2 YYNGEE. It was with unique molecular identifiers that the TCRbeta library was prepared. TCRdb passed the PCR reads through MiXCR, listing each CDR3 protein once. The profile shows over 200,000 distinct CDR3 sequences, 8.5% to 10% of them singletons. This clonotype was seen repeatedly, ten times or more. V and J are TRBV9 and TRBJ2-2, with 7 bases matching TRBD2. The specimen was PBMCs from the stem cell graft donor, collected from the stem cell graft. This TCR was recovered from a human donor who donated a stem cell graft to a child with acute lymphoblastic leukemia. The CDR3 spells CASSPEGGASGELFF. CDR3 sequence (DNA): TGTGCCAGCAGCCCCGAGGGAGGGGCATCCGGGGAGCTGTTTTTT.